Below, 21 T cell receptor beta chains from the same sample are listed, as sequenced in a study of identical twins. TCRdb ran MiXCR on the 5' RACE reads and lists one entry per CDR3 protein. The table lists hundreds of thousands of distinct CDR3 sequences, 5.5% to 6.5% of them singletons. Sequencing was done on a sample of naive T cells sorted from blood. Receptors originate from a man younger than 30 in good health.

At least ten counts were recorded for this clonotype. The V and J genes are TRBV29-1 and TRBJ1-2, with a possible D match to TRBD1 (6 bases). V lost 7 bases to trimming and J lost 6 bases, with 18 bases between them. CDR3 size: 13 residues. Germline V gene lookup returns CDR1 SQVTM and CDR2 ANQGSEA. The CDR3 DNA reads as TGCAGCGGGTCTATGACAGGTCTAAATGGCTACACCTTC. Amino acids: CSGSMTGLNGYTF.

This clonotype was recorded at least ten times. The genes are TRBV28 and TRBJ2-5, with 9 bases matching TRBD2. This CDR3 region has 14 residues. Germline V gives CDR1 MDHEN, CDR2 SYDVKM. The V and J ends lost 7 bases and 4 bases, in that order; junction bases with no gene match: 7. CDR3 bases: TGTGCCAGCAAGATAGCGGGAGCGTCAGAGACCCAGTACTTC. Protein sequence: CASKIAGASETQYF.

As regards this clonotype: Given a much more abundant clone one base away, this may be a read error. The V gene is TRBV11-2, the J gene TRBJ2-1; D is perhaps TRBD1 (6 bases). The CDR3 consists of 15 residues. Germline CDR1 reads SGHAT; CDR2 reads FQNNGV. With 8 bases removed from V and 8 bases from J, the gap between germline ends came to 22 bases. This CDR3 reads CASGSSSLGGYEQFF. The DNA for the CDR3 is TGTGCCAGCGGCTCCTCAAGCCTAGGGGGTTATGAGCAGTTCTTC.

Concerning this clonotype itself: A much larger clone is a single base away; this may be a read error. The chain recombines TRBV28 with TRBJ2-7; no definite D call. CDR3 size: 11 residues. Germline values: CDR1 MDHEN, CDR2 SYDVKM. V was trimmed by 11 bases and J by 6 bases, leaving 14 bases between them. The DNA of the CDR3 is TGTGCCTCCCATGAATTGGGCGAGCAGTACTTC. Residues: CASHELGEQYF.

This clonotype was detected ten times or more. The CDR3 DNA is TGCAGTGCTAGGTTTGACTCCTACAATGAGCAGTTCTTC. It codes for CSARFDSYNEQFF. The gene calls are TRBV20-1 and TRBJ2-1; no reliable D call. CDR3 length: 13 amino acids. V lost 3 bases to trimming and J lost 0 bases, with 6 bases between them. Germline CDR1 DFQATT, CDR2 SNEGSKA (reference sequence).

This rearrangement joins TRBV5-5 to TRBJ1-5; D unresolved. The CDR3 is 15 amino acids. Germline assignment: CDR1 SGHKS and CDR2 YYEKEE (reference sequence). Trimming removed 0 bases at V and 2 bases at J, with 9 bases between. DNA for the CDR3: TGTGCCAGCAGCTTGGCGGCTTTAGGCAATCAGCCCCAGCATTTT. Translating it yields CASSLAALGNQPQHF.

At least ten counts were recorded for this clonotype. This chain uses TRBV12-3 or TRBV12-4 with TRBJ2-7; D may be TRBD2 (5 bases). The germline V and J ends were trimmed by 5 bases and 1 base, with 9 bases remaining between them. The CDR3 covers 13 residues. In DNA form, the CDR3 reads TGTGCCAGCAGTACCGGGATTTCCTACGAGCAGTACTTC. Translating it yields CASSTGISYEQYF.

The chain recombines TRBV11-1 with TRBJ2-7, with D possibly being TRBD2 (5 bases). V was cut by 1 base and J by 4 bases, with 14 bases left in between. The CDR3 has 15 residues. The germline V gene has CDR1 SGHAT and CDR2 FQDESV (reference sequence). The CDR3: CASSLGDTGSYEQYF. The CDR3 DNA reads TGTGCCAGCAGCTTAGGAGACACGGGGAGTTACGAGCAGTACTTC.

In its sample, this clonotype was seen a few times. The chain is built from TRBV12-3 or TRBV12-4 and TRBJ2-6; D might be TRBD2 (6 bases). Trimming left V 7 bases short and J 1 base short, with 11 bases between. The CDR3 is 15 amino acids. The CDR3 DNA reads as TGTGCCAGCATCCCCCGGGAGTCTGGGGCCAACGTCCTGACTTTC. Translation: CASIPRESGANVLTF.

The chain joins TRBV27 to TRBJ2-4, with 14 bases aligning to TRBD2. The CDR3 sequence is 18 residues long. J lost 6 bases, V lost 6 bases, and 13 bases had no gene match. The germline V gene has CDR1 MNHEY and CDR2 SMNVEV (reference sequence). CDR3 sequence: CASRTSGTSGRWVNIQYF. CDR3 coding DNA: TGTGCCAGCAGAACATCCGGGACTAGCGGGAGATGGGTAAACATTCAGTACTTC.

A word on this clonotype: The junction shows a germline mismatch at one end, possibly a read error. The genes are TRBV6-2 or TRBV6-3 and TRBJ2-7, with D tentatively TRBD1 (5 bases). The CDR3 runs to 13 residues. Germline V gives CDR1 MNHEY, CDR2 SVGEGT. The DNA for the CDR3 is TGTGCCAGCAGTCTTCTAGGGGTCTACGATCAGTACTTC. Translating it yields CASSLLGVYDQYF.

This clonotype was seen repeatedly, ten times or more. J is TRBJ2-7 and V is TRBV28; 15 nucleotides match TRBD2. This CDR3 has 18 amino acids. Per the germline V gene, CDR1 is MDHEN and CDR2 is SYDVKM. V was clipped by 6 bases and J by 1 base; unmatched bases: 10. CDR3 loop: CASSYLGLAGGRSYEQYF. CDR3 nucleotides: TGTGCCAGCAGCTACCTCGGACTAGCGGGAGGGCGGTCCTACGAGCAGTACTTC.

This clonotype was seen a handful of times. The gene calls are TRBV14 and TRBJ2-5; D not certain. With 1 base removed from V and 1 base from J, the gap between germline ends came to 10 bases. This CDR3 is 15 amino acids long. Germline CDR1 is SGHDN and CDR2 is FVKESK. CDR3 DNA sequence: TGTGCCAGCAGCCAAGGTTGGGCCGGCCAAGAGACCCAGTACTTC. Its protein product is CASSQGWAGQETQYF.

Only a few counts were recorded for this clonotype. The CDR3 DNA reads TGTGCCAGCAGTTTCCCTCCGGGACTAGCGGGTGCCTACGAGCAGTACTTC. Protein product: CASSFPPGLAGAYEQYF. The chain has TRBV12-3 or TRBV12-4 and TRBJ2-7; 12 bases line up with TRBD2. With 3 bases clipped from V and 2 bases from J, the junction kept 8 bases outside the gene matches. The CDR3 extends over 17 amino acids.

This clonotype was picked up many times. This chain links TRBV11-1 with TRBJ2-1, with TRBD2 identical over 13 bases. Germline V CDR1 and CDR2: SGHAT, FQDESV (reference sequence). The CDR3 extends over 19 amino acids. Losses at the gene ends were 5 bases for V and 0 bases for J; bases not matched to a gene: 10. CDR3 nucleotides: TGTGCCAGCAGCGCGGGACTAGCGGGGCAATCGAGCTCCTACAATGAGCAGTTCTTC. This sequence encodes CASSAGLAGQSSSYNEQFF.

V gene TRBV5-1 combines with J gene TRBJ1-4, with D hard to call. Trimming left V 3 bases short and J 3 bases short, with 12 bases between. The V gene's germline CDR1 is SGHRS and CDR2 YFSETQ. The CDR3 consists of 15 residues. The CDR3 protein is CASSSTAKANEKLFF. CDR3 sequence (DNA): TGCGCCAGCAGCTCTACAGCTAAAGCTAATGAAAAACTGTTTTTT.

This clonotype was observed a handful of times. V is TRBV6-1 and J is TRBJ2-7; tentatively, D is TRBD1 (6 bases). The CDR3 has 16 amino acids. V shed 5 bases and J shed 0 bases, with 17 bases lying between them. CDR1 and CDR2 (germline): MNHNS, SASEGT. As DNA, the CDR3 is TGTGCCAGCAGTCTCAACCGGGACATAAGCTCCTACGAGCAGTACTTC. Amino acid sequence: CASSLNRDISSYEQYF.

This clonotype was counted between two and nine times. The chain is built from TRBV11-2 and TRBJ2-1; 8 nucleotides agree with TRBD2. From germline, CDR1 is SGHAT and CDR2 FQNNGV. There are 17 residues in the CDR3. Losses at the gene ends were 4 bases for V and 7 bases for J; bases not matched to a gene: 15. As DNA, the CDR3 is TGTGCCAGCAGCTCCCGACCAGCGGGAGAGGTCCCGAATGAGCAGTTCTTC. This codes for CASSSRPAGEVPNEQFF.

This clonotype has more than one count but fewer than ten. The V gene is TRBV7-6, the J gene TRBJ2-2; 9 nucleotides agree with TRBD1. CDR3 length: 17 amino acids. The germline V gene has CDR1 SGHVS and CDR2 FNYEAQ. The V and J ends lost 4 bases and 7 bases, in that order; junction bases with no gene match: 13. The CDR3 loop reads CASSSSFRDRVRGELFF. CDR3 coding DNA: TGTGCCAGCAGCTCCTCTTTCCGGGACAGGGTGCGCGGGGAGCTGTTTTTT.

This clonotype has at least ten counts. This chain links TRBV6-2 or TRBV6-3 with TRBJ2-1; 12 bases are a match to TRBD2. The CDR3 extends over 15 amino acids. Germline V CDR1 and CDR2: MNHEY, SVGEGT. Trimming removed 6 bases from V and 6 bases from J; junction bases left unmatched: 6. This CDR3 reads CASSARLAGVNEQFF. CDR3 DNA sequence: TGTGCCAGCAGCGCGAGACTAGCGGGAGTCAATGAGCAGTTCTTC.

This clonotype showed up just a few times. The V call is TRBV11-2, the J call TRBJ2-2, with a tentative D call TRBD2 (6 bases). Trimming left V 2 bases short and J 4 bases short, with 17 bases between. Germline V CDR1 and CDR2: SGHAT, FQNNGV. CDR3 length equals 17 residues. Here the CDR3 DNA reads TGTGCCAGCAGCTTATTTGGGATAGGAGGGACCACCGGGGAGCTGTTTTTT. It codes for CASSLFGIGGTTGELFF.